The 19 T cell receptor beta chains in this list originate from one sample, sequenced in a study of metastatic and nonmetastatic thyroid tumors. With MiXCR, TCRdb called clones anew from the PCR reads. The data show 20,000 to 25,000 clones, 13% seen once. No treatment had been given to any patient before thyroid surgery. Sample: blood. The receptor set was obtained from a female donor with papillary thyroid cancer or a benign thyroid nodule (not recorded which). Some clones in this sample may be carry-over from other donors' samples.

This clone appeared many times. The V gene is TRBV20-1, the J gene TRBJ2-1, with 7 bases lining up with TRBD1. V was pared by 7 bases and J by 5 bases, with 5 bases of the junction left unmatched. This CDR3 has 12 amino acids. Germline CDR1 reads DFQATT; CDR2 reads SNEGSKA (reference sequence). As DNA, the CDR3 is TGCAGTGAACTGGACAGGAACAATGAGCAGTTCTTC. Its translation: CSELDRNNEQFF.

This clone was observed a few times. A much larger clonotype is one base distant, so this may be a read error. The conserved phenylalanine or tryptophan normally closing the CDR3 is absent here, so this likely arose from a read error. The chain carries TRBV5-1 and TRBJ2-5; 7 nucleotides align to TRBD1. Germline CDR1 reads SGHRS; CDR2 reads YFSETQ. Germline trimming cut 4 bases from V and 3 bases from J; bases unmatched to any gene: 9. The CDR3 is 15 residues long. CDR3 sequence (DNA): TGCGCCAGCAGCAAAACAGGGGCCCCTGAAGAGACCCAGTACTCC. It codes for CASSKTGAPEETQYS.

This clone came up many times. At one of its ends the junction is not consistent with the germline gene, which may arise from a read error. This specimen includes other DNA sequences encoding the same CDR3. The rearrangement uses TRBV7-9 and TRBJ1-1; D is unclear. CDR3 length: 15 amino acids. Germline CDR1 and CDR2: SEHNR and FQNEAQ (reference sequence). CDR3 sequence: CASSPDGNSFPEAFF. The CDR3 DNA reads TGTGCCAGCAGCCCCGACGGTAACAGCTTCCCTGAGGCTTTCTTT.

This clone has just a few counts. V is TRBV6-2 or TRBV6-3 and J is TRBJ1-2; 8 nucleotides match TRBD1. The germline CDR1 and CDR2 sequences are MNHEY and SVGEGT. The CDR3 is 15 amino acids. The V gene end was trimmed by 5 bases and the J gene end by 8 bases; junction bases not matched to a gene: 13. CDR3: CASSRSRTGSGGYTF. The CDR3 DNA sequence: TGTGCCAGCAGTCGTTCGCGGACAGGGTCAGGAGGCTACACCTTC.

The chain is built from TRBV12-3 or TRBV12-4 and TRBJ1-1; D is possibly TRBD1 (5 bases). The CDR3 totals 13 residues. V lost 3 bases and J 1 base, leaving 6 bases between the germline ends. The chain's CDR3 is CASSLGGNTEAFF. For the CDR3, the DNA is TGTGCCAGCAGTTTGGGGGGGAACACTGAAGCTTTCTTT.

Ten or more counts support this clone. The chain combines TRBV20-1 with TRBJ2-7; 11 nucleotides line up with TRBD2. The ends lost 6 bases at V and 7 bases at J; junction bases unmatched: 8. CDR3 length: 13 amino acids. Germline V gene sequence: CDR1 DFQATT, CDR2 SNEGSKA (reference sequence). CDR3 amino acids: CSAALAGGWEQYF. In nucleotides, the CDR3 is TGCAGTGCGGCGCTAGCGGGAGGTTGGGAGCAGTACTTC.

Many counts were recorded for this clone. The chain employs TRBV7-2 and TRBJ2-7; TRBD1 is a possible D gene (6 bases). CDR1 and CDR2 from the germline V gene are SGHTA and FQGNSA. This CDR3 region has 15 residues. Trimming took 5 bases from V and 4 from J, leaving 18 bases between them. The CDR3 loop reads CASSRQRTELYEQYF. For the CDR3, the DNA is TGTGCCAGCAGCCGCCAGAGGACAGAATTGTACGAGCAGTACTTC.

This clone was picked up many times. This chain links TRBV19 with TRBJ1-6; no reliable D call. Germline V gene data show CDR1 as LNHDA and CDR2 as SQIVND (reference sequence). Trimming shortened V by 4 bases and J by 0 bases, and 13 bases separated the two germline ends. The CDR3 loop spans 17 amino acids. As DNA, the CDR3 is TGTGCCAGTAGTAGTGACGGACCAAGCTCCTATAATTCACCCCTCCACTTT. This codes for CASSSDGPSSYNSPLHF.

This clone was seen repeatedly, ten times or more. One end of the junction varies from germline; a read error may be responsible. The gene calls are TRBV6-2 or TRBV6-3 and TRBJ2-7; TRBD1 aligns across 7 bases. Looked up from germline, CDR1 is MNHEY and CDR2 is SVGEGT. The CDR3 contains 14 residues. CDR3 sequence (DNA): TGTGCCAGCACCCAATCGGGACAGCTCTACCAGCAGTACTTC. It codes for CASTQSGQLYQQYF.

In its sample, this clone was seen many times. The gene calls are TRBV5-6 and TRBJ2-5, with a weak D call TRBD1 (6 bases). The CDR3 is 13 residues long. The V end lost 5 bases, the J end lost 5 bases, and 13 bases lay between the germline ends. Germline V gives CDR1 SGHDT, CDR2 YYEEEE. The CDR3 loop reads CASSLRQGETQYF. CDR3 sequence (DNA): TGTGCCAGCAGTCTTCGGCAGGGGGAGACCCAGTACTTC.

As concerns this clone: A junction end diverges from the germline sequence, so it may reflect a read error. The chain links TRBV20-1 to TRBJ2-1; D possibly corresponds to TRBD2 (6 bases). The CDR3 has 13 amino acids. Germline CDR1 is DFQATT and CDR2 is SNEGSKA (reference sequence). CDR3 bases: TGCAGTGCCTTGACTAGAAGTAACAATGAGAAGTTCTTC. Its translation is CSALTRSNNEKFF.

This clone was counted at least ten times. The J gene is TRBJ2-7, the V gene TRBV11-2; TRBD1 agrees at 7 bases. V trimming: 5 bases; J trimming: 5 bases; junction bases outside the gene matches: 15. The CDR3 sequence is 16 residues long. Germline V lookup: CDR1 SGHAT, CDR2 FQNNGV. CDR3 nucleotide sequence: TGTGCCAGCAGCCACAGTTTCGGACAGGTTAAGGACGAGCAGTACTTC. It translates to CASSHSFGQVKDEQYF.

This clone has at least ten counts. The chain has TRBV7-6 and TRBJ2-5, with 8 bases matching TRBD2. This CDR3 has 17 residues. Trimming removed 3 bases from V and 0 bases from J; junction bases left unmatched: 9. Germline values: CDR1 SGHVS, CDR2 FNYEAQ. For the CDR3, the DNA is TGTGCCAGCAGCTTTACGCCTGCGGGGGGATACCAAGAGACCCAGTACTTC. This gives the protein CASSFTPAGGYQETQYF.

This clone has ten or more counts. The DNA of the CDR3 is TGCGCCAGCAGCCCCTGGGGCGTGGGTCATAATGAAAAACTGTTTTTT. Translating it yields CASSPWGVGHNEKLFF. The rearrangement links TRBV5-1 to TRBJ1-4; D perhaps matches TRBD1 (5 bases). V was shortened by 4 bases and J by 4 bases, with 17 bases between the two germline ends. CDR1 and CDR2 from the germline V gene are SGHRS and YFSETQ. The CDR3 contains 16 residues.

This clone was observed many times. The chain is built from TRBV6-2 or TRBV6-3 and TRBJ2-7, with D unresolved. Germline assignment: CDR1 MNHEY and CDR2 SVGEGT. V gave up 7 bases and J gave up 2 bases, with 9 bases separating them. The CDR3 is 12 amino acids. The CDR3 DNA reads as TGTGCCAGCACTATACCTCCCTACGAGCAGTACTTC. This translates into CASTIPPYEQYF.

This clone has ten or more counts. This sequence joins TRBV19 and TRBJ2-1; D is ambiguous. CDR3 length: 14 residues. Trimming removed 4 bases at V and 4 bases at J, with 11 bases between. CDR1 is LNHDA and CDR2 is SQIVND in the germline V gene (reference sequence). The CDR3 is CASSNQLSYNEQFF. The CDR3 region has the DNA TGTGCCAGTAGTAATCAGCTAAGTTACAATGAGCAGTTCTTC.

This clone was seen a few times. At one end, the junction sequence differs from germline, possibly due to a read error. This rearrangement joins TRBV6-1 to TRBJ2-2; 7 nucleotides agree with TRBD1. Germline CDR1 is MNHNS and CDR2 is SASEGT. This CDR3 is 16 amino acids long. CDR3 bases: TGTGCCATCAGTGAGTCAGAGACAGGGATCACCGGGGAGCTGTTTTTT. Translating it yields CAISESETGITGELFF.

There are many counts of this clone. This chain uses TRBV9 with TRBJ2-1, with D possibly TRBD2 on 6 matching bases. CDR3 length: 15 residues. The V gene lost 2 bases and the J gene lost 9 bases, with 18 bases spanning the gap. Germline loops: CDR1 SGDLS, CDR2 YYNGEE. CDR3 sequence reads: CASSVGDVGGGEQFF. The CDR3 nucleotides are TGTGCCAGCAGCGTGGGGGACGTCGGGGGAGGTGAGCAGTTCTTC.

Many counts were recorded for this clone. The CDR3 coding sequence is TGTGCCAGCAGTCCCGGACAGGGGGCGAGCAATCAGCCCCAGCATTTT. This encodes CASSPGQGASNQPQHF. The V call is TRBV6-1, the J call TRBJ1-5, with 11 nucleotides matching TRBD1. The CDR3 contains 16 residues. Losses at the gene ends were 5 bases for V and 1 base for J; bases not matched to a gene: 4. The germline CDR1 and CDR2 sequences are MNHNS and SASEGT.